The rows below give T cell receptor beta chains drawn from one sample of a study of T cells in Graves' hyperthyroidism and ophthalmopathy. MiXCR, applied by TCRdb to the multiplex PCR reads, yields one record per CDR3 protein. The sample shows under 650,000 distinct CDR3 sequences, about a sixth of them seen only once. Sequenced sample: blood. Receptors originate from a woman in her twenties or thirties with Graves' hyperthyroidism. Both conserved end residues are part of each CDR3. A D gene is named only where the DNA matches it firmly. Clone size is stated in some rows and not others, as once, few, many or a class when expanded.

j_call,d_call,v_call,clone_size,cdr3_aa,cdr3_nt
TRBJ2-1,TRBD2,TRBV5-4,many,CASSLGRGEQFF,TGTGCCAGCAGCTTGGGGCGGGGGGAGCAGTTCTTC
TRBJ2-5,.,TRBV4-2,.,CASSQGDLTMETQYF,TGTGCCAGCAGCCAAGGAGACTTAACGATGGAGACCCAGTACTTC
TRBJ2-7,TRBD1,TRBV6-1,.,CASSPGQGYTSEQYF,TGTGCCAGCAGCCCCGGACAGGGCTACACATCCGAGCAGTACTTC
TRBJ1-5,.,TRBV7-2,many,CASSSSAYQPQHF,TGTGCCAGCAGCTCTTCCGCCTATCAGCCCCAGCATTTT
TRBJ1-1,.,TRBV6-1,.,CASSEVWRTGITNTEAFF,TGTGCCAGCAGTGAAGTCTGGCGTACCGGTATAACTAACACTGAAGCTTTCTTT
TRBJ2-5,TRBD2,TRBV27,many,CASSKRTSGRARETQYF,TGTGCCAGCAGTAAAAGGACTAGCGGGAGGGCGAGGGAGACCCAGTACTTC
TRBJ2-7,.,TRBV29-1,few,CSVEAGSYEQYF,TGCAGCGTTGAAGCAGGGTCCTACGAGCAGTACTTC
TRBJ2-2,.,TRBV7-9,many,CASSLFGLTGELFF,TGTGCCAGCAGCTTATTCGGGCTCACCGGGGAGCTGTTTTTT
TRBJ2-5,.,TRBV20-1,many,CSAVLRGETQYF,TGCAGTGCGGTCCTAAGGGGTGAGACCCAGTACTTC
TRBJ1-5,TRBD1,TRBV20-1,.,CSARDLSRQGVNQPQHF,TGCAGTGCTAGAGATCTTTCCCGACAGGGAGTCAATCAGCCCCAGCATTTT
TRBJ1-1,.,TRBV19,few,CASKDGPMGAFF,TGTGCCAGCAAGGACGGTCCGATGGGGGCTTTCTTT
TRBJ2-7,TRBD2,TRBV28,many,CASKTSGPSYEQYF,TGTGCCAGTAAAACTAGCGGGCCCTCCTACGAGCAGTACTTC
TRBJ2-7,TRBD2,TRBV27,.,CASRGGSDVYYEQYF,TGTGCCAGCAGGGGGGGGTCGGACGTATACTACGAGCAGTACTTC
TRBJ2-5,TRBD2,TRBV7-8,many,CASSFLPGLAGGGETQYF,TGTGCCAGCAGCTTCCTTCCCGGACTAGCGGGAGGAGGGGAGACCCAGTACTTC
TRBJ2-7,.,TRBV2,many,CASSEVTGRSYEQYF,TGTGCCAGCAGTGAAGTAACAGGAAGATCCTACGAGCAGTACTTC
TRBJ2-1,.,TRBV20-1,.,CSAESANEQFF,TGCAGTGCTGAATCGGCTAATGAGCAGTTCTTC
TRBJ2-1,TRBD2,TRBV30,many,CARGLAGPYNEQFF,TGTGCCCGGGGACTAGCGGGACCCTACAATGAGCAGTTCTTC
TRBJ2-3,.,TRBV12-3/TRBV12-4,.,CASRLQGALSTQYF,TGTGCCAGCAGGCTACAGGGTGCTCTCTCTACGCAGTATTTT
TRBJ1-6,.,TRBV19,.,CASNVNYNSPLHF,TGTGCCAGTAATGTGAACTATAATTCACCCCTCCACTTT
TRBJ1-2,TRBD1,TRBV5-1,many,CASSGTGDRVRFGYTF,TGCGCCAGCAGCGGGACTGGGGACAGGGTGCGGTTCGGCTACACCTTC
TRBJ1-2,TRBD1,TRBV7-9,few,CASSVPTGLRGYTF,TGTGCCAGCAGCGTCCCGACAGGGCTGCGGGGCTACACCTTC
TRBJ2-7,TRBD1,TRBV29-1,many,CSAGGQGGYEQYF,TGCAGCGCTGGGGGACAGGGGGGCTACGAGCAGTACTTC
TRBJ2-3,TRBD2,TRBV29-1,few,CSVYTRAGGPRSPPDTQYF,TGCAGCGTTTACACGCGAGCGGGAGGGCCGAGATCCCCCCCAGATACGCAGTATTTT
TRBJ1-5,.,TRBV20-1,few,CSVVTAKGYSNQPQHF,TGCAGTGTCGTCACAGCGAAAGGTTATAGCAATCAGCCCCAGCATTTT
TRBJ2-7,.,TRBV20-1,many,CSARQGLASYEQYF,TGCAGTGCTAGACAAGGACTCGCCTCCTACGAGCAGTACTTC
TRBJ2-7,.,TRBV20-1,.,CSATGAGDSPSYEQYF,TGCAGTGCTACCGGGGCAGGGGATTCTCCTTCCTACGAGCAGTACTTC
TRBJ1-6,TRBD1,TRBV2,.,CASTRDRNNSPLHF,TGTGCCAGCACCCGGGACAGGAATAATTCACCCCTCCACTTT
TRBJ2-7,TRBD1,TRBV16,few,CASSHRDRVEQYF,TGTGCCAGCAGCCACCGGGACAGGGTCGAGCAGTACTTC
TRBJ2-7,.,TRBV29-1,.,CSVVSRLTYEQYF,TGCAGCGTTGTCTCTCGACTCACCTACGAGCAGTACTTC
TRBJ1-1,.,TRBV7-8,few,CASSRRGGMNTEAFF,TGTGCCAGCAGTCGCCGAGGGGGGATGAACACTGAAGCTTTCTTT
TRBJ2-1,.,TRBV27,.,CASSLPSPHNEQFF,TGTGCCAGCAGTTTACCTAGTCCCCACAATGAGCAGTTCTTC
TRBJ2-2,TRBD1,TRBV12-3/TRBV12-4,.,CASSQGGRGGELFF,TGTGCCAGCAGCCAAGGGGGCCGAGGCGGGGAGCTGTTTTTT
TRBJ2-1,TRBD2,TRBV2,many,CASSPGLLNNEQFF,TGTGCCAGCAGCCCGGGACTATTAAACAATGAGCAGTTCTTC
TRBJ2-3,.,TRBV18,many,CASSPPKTRKADTQYF,TGTGCCAGCTCACCACCGAAGACTAGAAAGGCAGATACGCAGTATTTT
TRBJ2-3,.,TRBV27,few,CASSPTRADTQYF,TGTGCCAGCAGTCCCACCCGCGCAGATACGCAGTATTTT
TRBJ1-2,.,TRBV27,.,CASSFNPVYGYTF,TGTGCCAGCAGCTTCAATCCTGTCTATGGCTACACCTTC
TRBJ2-1,.,TRBV24-1,many,CATSAYGQYYNEQFF,TGTGCCACCAGTGCCTACGGACAGTACTACAATGAGCAGTTCTTC
TRBJ2-7,.,TRBV5-6,.,CASSLLGQNYYEQYF,TGTGCCAGCAGCTTATTAGGGCAGAACTACTACGAGCAGTACTTC
TRBJ2-5,TRBD2,TRBV5-1,few,CASSEGGSRQETQYF,TGCGCCAGCAGCGAGGGCGGGAGCCGCCAAGAGACCCAGTACTTC
TRBJ2-7,TRBD1,TRBV19,.,CASGAGGASYEQYF,TGTGCCAGTGGAGCAGGGGGCGCCTCCTACGAGCAGTACTTC
TRBJ2-5,TRBD2,TRBV11-2,many,CASSLGPIAGFQETQYF,TGTGCCAGCAGCTTAGGTCCGATAGCGGGGTTCCAAGAGACCCAGTACTTC
TRBJ2-3,TRBD2,TRBV11-3,many,CASSPRTSPSSTDTQYF,TGTGCCAGCAGCCCAAGGACTAGTCCCTCTAGCACAGATACGCAGTATTTT
TRBJ1-2,TRBD1,TRBV20-1,many,CSAGTGGYGYTF,TGCAGTGCGGGGACAGGGGGCTATGGCTACACCTTC
TRBJ1-5,TRBD1,TRBV27,.,CASSRTGTGGDQPQHF,TGTGCCAGCAGTCGCACCGGGACAGGGGGCGATCAGCCTCAGCATTTT
TRBJ2-1,TRBD2,TRBV20-1,many,CSARGTSMPYNEQFF,TGCAGTGCTAGGGGGACTAGTATGCCCTACAATGAGCAGTTCTTC
TRBJ1-1,.,TRBV27,few,CASSLRGVASEEAFF,TGTGCCAGCAGTTTGAGGGGGGTGGCTTCGGAAGAAGCTTTCTTT
TRBJ2-5,.,TRBV5-8,.,CASIKPGVKETQYF,TGTGCCAGCATCAAACCGGGGGTCAAGGAGACCCAGTACTTC
TRBJ2-7,.,TRBV10-3,many,CATRDGEMGEQYF,TGTGCCACCAGGGATGGGGAGATGGGAGAGCAGTACTTC
TRBJ2-3,.,TRBV29-1,many,CSVVISGTDTQYF,TGCAGCGTTGTGATTAGCGGCACAGATACGCAGTATTTT
TRBJ2-3,.,TRBV6-6,few,CASSYSRGTGGDTQYF,TGTGCCAGCAGTTACTCTCGGGGAACTGGGGGAGATACGCAGTATTTT
TRBJ1-2,.,TRBV20-1,few,CSARDQQGDYGYTF,TGCAGTGCTAGAGATCAACAGGGCGACTATGGCTACACCTTC
TRBJ2-1,TRBD2,TRBV30,.,CAWSVTGLAGVSSYNEQFF,TGTGCCTGGAGTGTAACGGGACTAGCGGGGGTAAGCTCCTACAATGAGCAGTTCTTC
TRBJ2-3,TRBD2,TRBV6-5,many,CASSYAREGPDTQYF,TGTGCCAGCAGTTACGCGCGGGAGGGCCCCGATACGCAGTATTTT
TRBJ2-7,.,TRBV30,many,CAWSVHGTGEQYF,TGTGCCTGGAGTGTACATGGGACGGGCGAGCAGTACTTC
TRBJ2-2,.,TRBV4-3,few,CASSQGRGLFF,TGCGCCAGCAGCCAAGGACGGGGACTGTTTTTT